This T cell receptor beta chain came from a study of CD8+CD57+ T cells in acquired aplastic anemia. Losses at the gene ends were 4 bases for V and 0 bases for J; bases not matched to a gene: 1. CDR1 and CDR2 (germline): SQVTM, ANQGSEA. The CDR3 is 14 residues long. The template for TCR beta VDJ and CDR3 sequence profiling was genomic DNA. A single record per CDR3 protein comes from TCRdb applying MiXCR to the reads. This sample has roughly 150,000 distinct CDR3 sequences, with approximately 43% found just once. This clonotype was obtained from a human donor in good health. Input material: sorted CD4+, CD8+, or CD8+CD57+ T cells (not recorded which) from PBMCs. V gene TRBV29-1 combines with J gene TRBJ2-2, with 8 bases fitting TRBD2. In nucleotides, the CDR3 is TGCAGCGTTGGGGGACTAGCGAACACCGGGGAGCTGTTTTTT. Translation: CSVGGLANTGELFF.